Detailed here is one T cell receptor beta chain. Its matching antigen is unknown. The germline V gene has CDR1 GTSNPN and CDR2 SVGIG (reference sequence). The CDR3 consists of 13 residues. V lost 3 bases and J lost 8; bases outside the gene matches: 8. The record originates from a study of lymphopenia after photon versus proton radiotherapy. Study results and caveats: After lymphocyte nadir, photon-treated repertoires showed oligoclonal expansion, especially CD8+ Temra.

Repertoires were generated with immunoSEQ multiplex PCR, while TCRdb's copy carries only in-frame clones and drops some. Among 50,000 to 60,000 clones listed, under 95% were seen once. Sequencing used peripheral blood, obtained from a patient treated with photon-based radiotherapy. This receptor was identified in a woman aged 40 to 50 with cholangiocarcinoma. The chain is built from TRBV30 and TRBJ1-2; 8 bases map to TRBD1. The chain's CDR3 is CAWRGRGLGGYTF. Written as DNA, the CDR3 is TGTGCCTGGAGGGGCAGGGGGCTAGGAGGCTACACCTTC.